The next 8 T cell receptor beta chains were all read from a single sample in a study of blood T cell repertoires in COVID-19. The data were produced by immunoSEQ multiplex PCR, yet TCRdb's version contains in-frame clones alone and is incomplete. This table holds about 310,000 clones, almost 90% found once. Sequences were obtained from peripheral blood. These receptors all stem from a woman in her thirties or forties with COVID-19, enrolled during active disease.

The chain is built from TRBV11-1 and TRBJ2-3; D remains unclear. V was clipped by 1 base and J by 4 bases, with 6 bases between them. Germline V gene sequence: CDR1 SGHAT, CDR2 FQDESV (reference sequence). The CDR3 sequence is 13 residues long. In nucleotides, the CDR3 is TGTGCCAGCAGCTTAGGAGTCTCAGATACGCAGTATTTT. Encoded protein: CASSLGVSDTQYF.

CDR3 sequence: CASSPKETQYF. CDR3 nucleotide sequence: TGTGCCAGCAGCCCTAAAGAGACCCAGTACTTC. The chain uses TRBV7-9 and TRBJ2-5; D not resolved. The V end lost 5 bases, the J end lost 3 bases, and 4 bases lay between the germline ends. In germline, CDR1 is SEHNR, CDR2 FQNEAQ (reference sequence). The CDR3 spans 11 residues. Full variable domain (rest looked up from reference TRBV7-9 and TRBJ2-5): DTGVSQNPRHKITKRGQNVTFRCDPISEHNRLYWYRQTLGQGPEFLTYFQNEAQLEKSRLLSDRFSAERPKGSFSTLEIQRTEQGDSAMYLCASSPKETQYFGPGTRLLVL.

The rearrangement uses TRBV18 and TRBJ1-4, with a tentative D call TRBD1 (5 bases). The length of the CDR3 is 16 residues. V lost 3 bases and J lost 3, with 14 bases in between. From germline, CDR1 is KGHSH and CDR2 LQKENI. CDR3 sequence reads: CASSPPGVAANEKLFF. DNA of the CDR3: TGTGCCAGCTCACCTCCGGGGGTCGCAGCTAATGAAAAACTGTTTTTT.

The chain carries TRBV4-2 and TRBJ1-2; no definite D call. The CDR3 spans 16 residues. The V end was cut by 0 bases, the J end by 4 bases, with 15 bases between. Germline CDR1 LGHNA, CDR2 YNFKEQ. The DNA of the CDR3 is TGTGCCAGCAGCCAAGAGAATCGCGTCTGGAGCTATGGCTACACCTTC. Residues: CASSQENRVWSYGYTF.

The genes are TRBV5-4 and TRBJ2-6; the match to TRBD2 covers 7 bases. J gave up 3 bases and V 7 bases, and 10 bases lay outside the gene matches. This CDR3 region has 16 residues. In germline, CDR1 is SGHNT, CDR2 YYREEE (reference sequence). The CDR3 here is CASARGELVGANVLTF. CDR3 DNA sequence: TGTGCCAGCGCCCGGGGGGAGTTGGTTGGGGCCAACGTCCTGACTTTC.

The genes are TRBV6-5 and TRBJ2-1, with 10 bases identical to TRBD2. In germline, CDR1 is MNHEY, CDR2 SVGAGI. This CDR3 is 15 amino acids long. The V and J ends lost 4 bases and 8 bases, in that order; junction bases with no gene match: 8. The CDR3 loop reads CASSSPSGSNDEQFF. The DNA of the CDR3 is TGTGCCAGCAGTTCCCCTAGCGGGAGTAACGATGAGCAGTTCTTC.

J is TRBJ1-2 and V is TRBV28; D is perhaps TRBD1 (5 bases). CDR1 and CDR2 from the germline V gene are MDHEN and SYDVKM. The CDR3 length is 16 residues. CDR3 loop: CAVYSGGVEGDYGYTF. DNA of the CDR3: TGTGCTGTCTATTCTGGGGGGGTTGAAGGGGACTATGGCTACACCTTC.

V is TRBV5-1 and J is TRBJ1-1; 7 positions agree with TRBD1. Germline V gene data show CDR1 as SGHRS and CDR2 as YFSETQ. J was trimmed by 11 bases and V by 1 base; bases with no gene match: 8. There are 13 residues in the CDR3. CDR3 amino acids: CASSLRAGGEAFF. CDR3 in DNA: TGCGCCAGCAGCTTGAGGGCAGGGGGTGAGGCTTTCTTT.